This T cell receptor beta chain was profiled in a study of T-cell memory formation after mild COVID-19 (dated by TCRdb to about 2021). For the wider study: TCR sequence clusters from the two donors were largely donor specific. T-cell clones expanding and contracting after mild COVID-19 in a couple of donors were tracked by longitudinal TCRalpha and TCRbeta repertoire sequencing. The cohort comprised two young, previously healthy adult volunteers, one female and one male. The paper as a whole reports these results and caveats: Contracting CD4+ clones were located mainly in the CM and EM memory subsets, whereas CD8+ clones were found to be enriched in EMRA. The detection of some responding clones in pre-infection memory suggests that pre-existing cross-reactive memory T cells joined the SARS-CoV-2 response. The second-wave clones that peaked on day 37 were not confirmed to be SARS-CoV-2 specific. Balanced CD4/CD8 phenotypes were observed for clones contracting from day 15 to 85, whereas a bias towards CD4+ was observed for a second wave of clones expanding from day 15 to 37. The study included only a couple of mild cases, and larger cohorts that include severe cases with pre-infection samples were judged to be necessary.

CDR1 and CDR2 are read off the germline V gene as KGHSH and LQKENI. CDR3 length: 14 amino acids, cysteine to phenylalanine. Kept here is only the CDR3 DNA, which spans 42 bases and is read in frame from base 1. V is pared back by 3 bases and J by 4 bases, with 10 bases lying between the germline termini. With regard to this clonotype: No antigen is known for it. Base qualities are not provided; no much larger clone lies one nucleotide away.

Sequenced on an Illumina NovaSeq 6000. TCRalpha and TCRbeta cDNA libraries were constructed by 5'RACE with constant-segment primers, with sample barcodes and unique molecular identifiers being introduced. Trizol reagent was used to extract RNA from every sample. Amplification of the libraries took two PCR steps, and the second step added a second sample barcode plus Illumina TruSeq adapters. Sequencing of libraries was performed on an Illumina NovaSeq with 2 x 150 bp paired-end reads. As for how the authors treated the data: Reads were demultiplexed and collapsed into UMI-guided consensus sequences with migec v1.2.7. Using mixcr v2.1.11, the UMI consensuses were aligned to TRA and TRB V and J templates and assembled into clonotypes. A clonotype was counted as expanded or contracted only when both edgeR and NoisET called the clonotype significant, with the noise models trained on biological replicates. For edgeR calls, the thresholds were a false discovery rate-adjusted p below 0.01 and a log2 fold-change of 1. As an exploratory analysis of dynamics, max-normalized trajectories of the 1000 most abundant clonotypes were examined by PCA with hierarchical clustering. Each responding clone was given a CD4 or CD8 phenotype based on the CD4+ and CD8+ repertoires, which had been sequenced separately. The public reads were run again by TCRdb, first through fastp at Q25 and then through MiXCR, and only productive beta chains were kept. Here each entry gathers all rows of one CDR3 protein and keeps the most common genes and DNA. The V and J calls follow TCRdb's processing rather than the paper's. The sample data list around 200,000 distinct CDR3 sequences, and 10% to 13% of these were observed just once. The ten most abundant clones make up around 2.9% of the sample.

PBMCs were isolated by Ficoll-Paque density gradient centrifugation. The specimen sequenced was PBMCs or a T cell subset sorted from them (not recorded which). The receptor's source is a young man who had mild COVID-19 (a few samples of this study predate the infection). The sample titles of this study are shuffled in the database, so cell type and time point are left out; the donor was told from shared clones. The rearrangement joined TRBV18 to TRBJ1-5; the D gene cannot be named for sure. CDR3 loop: CASSPAGQNQPQHF. The sequenced DNA: TGTGCCAGCTCACCGGCCGGCCAAAATCAGCCCCAGCATTTT.